This TCR beta chain was recovered during a study of graft-versus-host responses after intestinal transplantation. Some clones are missing from TCRdb's copy, which holds only in-frame ones; the method was immunoSEQ multiplex PCR. Of just under 100,000 clones detected, approximately 92% appear once; the ten largest clones hold about 16%. This receptor was obtained from a human patient who received an intestinal transplant, so some T cells may come from the graft donor. The source material was PBMCs, sampled approximately 420 days after intestinal transplant.

CDR3 residues: CASSLPRGGEQYF. In DNA form, the CDR3 reads TGTGCCAGTAGTCTCCCGCGGGGGGGCGAGCAGTACTTC. The chain is built from TRBV19 and TRBJ2-7; TRBD2 matches 9 bases. Germline V lookup: CDR1 LNHDA, CDR2 SQIVND (reference sequence). V lost 5 bases and J lost 6; bases outside the gene matches: 5. The CDR3 contains 13 residues.